Sequencing of this T cell receptor beta chain was carried out in a study of cytotoxic CD8 clonotypes in ibrutinib-treated CLL (dated by TCRdb to about 2021). Some background on the complete study: In this cohort, approximately 15 patients were treatment-naive and approximately 10 were relapsed/refractory, while some 18 had unmutated IGHV. Responses were partial in some 24 patients and complete in 2; after median around 68 months follow-up, some 14 stayed in remission and approximately twelve progressed. Samples at response were collected after a median of roughly twelve months of treatment, with a range of about 6 to 36 months. An average of 255,043 productive templates and 94,082 productive rearrangements was obtained per sample. Longitudinal samples were available for about 30% of the roughly 90 trial participants. Cryopreserved peripheral blood mononuclear cells were collected before treatment, at response, and at either disease progression or sustained remission. Every sample from remission and from progressive disease was obtained while the patients were still on ibrutinib. What the study reported, not specific to this receptor: At ibrutinib response clonality went up, during sustained remission it held steady, and at progression it dropped back toward baseline. Sustained-remission and progressing patients did not have matched sampling times, and lymph node repertoires were not examined. Public clonotypes were rare and either contracted or stayed stable during treatment, and the rise in clonality at ibrutinib response reflected the expansion of private clonotypes. Baseline clonality exceeded that of age-matched healthy donors and correlated strongly with circulating CD8+ T-cell counts.

This clone was seen once. Its specific antigen is unknown. Per-base qualities were not stored, and no clone one base away is much larger. The time point label on this specimen signifies: progressive disease on ibrutinib. Approximately 2 micrograms of genomic DNA were extracted from cryopreserved PBMCs for TCR beta library preparation. High-throughput TCR beta sequencing was performed on longitudinal blood samples from CLL patients receiving ibrutinib monotherapy. The patients were enrolled in a single-center, open-label phase 2 trial of ibrutinib monotherapy. A MiSeq instrument was used for deep resolution sequencing, which targeted depths ranging from 1 in 1 million up to 1 in 200,000 T cells, with coverage averaging 10x for each clonotype. TCR beta libraries were generated with the immunoSEQ hsTCRB Kit. The authors' analysis ran thus. The data were analyzed with ImmunoSEQ Analyzer and ImmunoSEQ Data Assistant, and V, D and J gene assignments followed IMGT definitions. Clonality, with values ranging from 0 to 1, was calculated as one minus the normalized Shannon entropy of productive rearrangement frequencies. Only overrepresented clonotypes making up at least 0.05% of the repertoire of each patient were included in the public clonotype analysis. About 13 age-matched healthy donor repertoires from immuneACCESS were used as controls for clonality. The immuneACCESS repertoire file appears here via TCRdb, limited to in-frame rearrangements. These files lack a portion of the clones; in checked studies, under half of the deficit traces to unresolved V genes, and the cause of the others is not known. V, J and clone size are those of that table, while D and trimming were read from the DNA. In this sample the table shows about 68,000 clones, around 82% of which occur a single time. About 8% of the sample is in the top ten clones.

The CDR3 numbers 14 residues from cysteine through phenylalanine. Only CDR3 DNA remains: 42 bases, in frame from the first base. V lost 9 bases and J lost 6 bases, and the count of bases not matched to a germline gene is 10. The germline V gene sets CDR1 to SGHTA and CDR2 to FQGTGA. This receptor was taken from a human donor with chronic lymphocytic leukemia. The V and J segments used are TRBV7-3 and TRBJ2-2; TRBD2 aligns with 7 central bases. The specimen comprised PBMCs, sampled at disease progression, from a patient treated with ibrutinib. The CDR3 protein is CASGTGTTPGELFF. The nucleotide sequence is given as TGTGCCAGTGGAACCGGGACTACTCCCGGGGAGCTGTTTTTT.